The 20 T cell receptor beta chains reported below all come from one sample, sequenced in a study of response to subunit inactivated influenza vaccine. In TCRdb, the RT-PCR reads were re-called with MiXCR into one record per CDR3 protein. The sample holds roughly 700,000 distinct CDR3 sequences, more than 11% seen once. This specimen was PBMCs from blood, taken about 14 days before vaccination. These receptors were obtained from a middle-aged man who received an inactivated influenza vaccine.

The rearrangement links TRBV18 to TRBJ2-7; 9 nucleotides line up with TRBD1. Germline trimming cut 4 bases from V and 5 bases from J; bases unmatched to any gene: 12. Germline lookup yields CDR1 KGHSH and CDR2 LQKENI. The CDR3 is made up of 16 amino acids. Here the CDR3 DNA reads TGTGCCAGCTCACTGATCGGGACAGGGAGGGAAAACGAGCAGTACTTC. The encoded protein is CASSLIGTGRENEQYF.

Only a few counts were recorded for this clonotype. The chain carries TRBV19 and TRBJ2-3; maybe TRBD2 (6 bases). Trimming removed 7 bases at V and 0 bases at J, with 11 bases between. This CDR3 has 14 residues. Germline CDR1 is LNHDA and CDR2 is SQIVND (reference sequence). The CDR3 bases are TGTGCCAGTAATCGGGGGTCAAGCACAGATACGCAGTATTTT. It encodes CASNRGSSTDTQYF.

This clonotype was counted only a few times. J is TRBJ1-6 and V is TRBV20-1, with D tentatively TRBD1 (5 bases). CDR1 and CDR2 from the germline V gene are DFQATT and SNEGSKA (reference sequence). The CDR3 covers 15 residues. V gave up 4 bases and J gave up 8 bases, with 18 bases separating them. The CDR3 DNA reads TGCAGTGCTACTAGAGACAGCCAAGCTCATTCACCCCTCCACTTT. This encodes CSATRDSQAHSPLHF.

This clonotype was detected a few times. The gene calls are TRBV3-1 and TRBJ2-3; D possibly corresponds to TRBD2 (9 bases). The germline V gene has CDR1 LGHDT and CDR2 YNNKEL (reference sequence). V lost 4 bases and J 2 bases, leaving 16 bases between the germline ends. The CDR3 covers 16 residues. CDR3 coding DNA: TGTGCCAGCAGCCCTAGCGGGGACAGGATCACAGATACGCAGTATTTT. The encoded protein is CASSPSGDRITDTQYF.

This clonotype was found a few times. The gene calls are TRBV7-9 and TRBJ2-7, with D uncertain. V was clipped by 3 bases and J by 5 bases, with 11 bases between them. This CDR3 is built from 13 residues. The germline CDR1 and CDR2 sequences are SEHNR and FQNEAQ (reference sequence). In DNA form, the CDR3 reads TGTGCCAGCAGCTTCCACGGAAGTAACGAGCAGTACTTC. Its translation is CASSFHGSNEQYF.

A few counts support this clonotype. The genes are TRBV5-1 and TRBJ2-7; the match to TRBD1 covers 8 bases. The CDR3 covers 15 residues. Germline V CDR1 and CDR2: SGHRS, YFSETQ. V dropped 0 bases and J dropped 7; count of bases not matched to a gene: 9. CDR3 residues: CASSLGPGRTGEQYF. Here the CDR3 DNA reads TGCGCCAGCAGCTTGGGTCCGGGACGGACAGGGGAGCAGTACTTC.

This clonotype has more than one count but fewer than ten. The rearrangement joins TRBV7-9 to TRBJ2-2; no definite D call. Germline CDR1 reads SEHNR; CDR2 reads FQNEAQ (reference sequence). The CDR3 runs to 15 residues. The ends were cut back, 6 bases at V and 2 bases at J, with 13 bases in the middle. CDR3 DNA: TGTGCCAGCAGTCCCGTGCGCGGAAACACCGGGGAGCTGTTTTTT. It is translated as CASSPVRGNTGELFF.

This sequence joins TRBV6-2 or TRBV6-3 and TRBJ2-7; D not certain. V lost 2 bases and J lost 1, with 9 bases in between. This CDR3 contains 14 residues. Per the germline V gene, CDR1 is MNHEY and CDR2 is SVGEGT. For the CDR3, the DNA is TGTGCCAGCAGTTACGGAAACCCTTCCTACGAGCAGTACTTC. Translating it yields CASSYGNPSYEQYF.

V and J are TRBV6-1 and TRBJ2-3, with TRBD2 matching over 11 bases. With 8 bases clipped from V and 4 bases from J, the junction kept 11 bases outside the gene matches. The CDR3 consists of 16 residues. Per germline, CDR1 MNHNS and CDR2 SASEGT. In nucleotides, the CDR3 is TGTGCCAGCGCCTCCGGGACTAGCGGAGTCCCAGATACGCAGTATTTT. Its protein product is CASASGTSGVPDTQYF.

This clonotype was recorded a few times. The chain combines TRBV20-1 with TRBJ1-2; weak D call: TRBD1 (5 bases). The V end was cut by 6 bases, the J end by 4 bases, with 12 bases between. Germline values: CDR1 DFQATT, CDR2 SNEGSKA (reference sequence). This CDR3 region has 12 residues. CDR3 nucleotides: TGCAGTGCACGAGGGGTCGGCTATGGCTACACCTTC. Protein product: CSARGVGYGYTF.

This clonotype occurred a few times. CDR3 bases: TGTGCCAGCAGTTACAGGGCCGGACGCAATGAGCAGTTCTTC. It translates to CASSYRAGRNEQFF. The J gene is TRBJ2-1, the V gene TRBV6-5; the D is unclear. The germline V and J ends were trimmed by 2 bases and 6 bases, with 11 bases remaining between them. This CDR3 comprises 14 residues. Germline-derived CDR1 and CDR2 are MNHEY and SVGAGI.

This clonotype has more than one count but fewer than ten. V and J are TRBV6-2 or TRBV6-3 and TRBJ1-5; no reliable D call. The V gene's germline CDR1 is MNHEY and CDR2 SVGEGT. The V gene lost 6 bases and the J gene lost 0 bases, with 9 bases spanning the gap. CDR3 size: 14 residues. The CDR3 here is CASRKFGSNQPQHF. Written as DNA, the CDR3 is TGTGCCAGCAGAAAGTTTGGTAGCAATCAGCCCCAGCATTTT.

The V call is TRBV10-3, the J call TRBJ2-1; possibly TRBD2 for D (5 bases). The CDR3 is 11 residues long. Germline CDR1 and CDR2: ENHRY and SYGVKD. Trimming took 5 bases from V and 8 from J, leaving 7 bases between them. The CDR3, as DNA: TGTGCCATCAGTAGCGGCGATGAGCAGTTCTTC. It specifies CAISSGDEQFF.

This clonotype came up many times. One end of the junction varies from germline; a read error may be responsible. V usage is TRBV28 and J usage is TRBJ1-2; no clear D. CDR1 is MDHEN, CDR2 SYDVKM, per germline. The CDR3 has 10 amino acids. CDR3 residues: CASSRNGWAF. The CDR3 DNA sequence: TGTGCCAGCAGTCGTAACGGTTGGGCCTTC.

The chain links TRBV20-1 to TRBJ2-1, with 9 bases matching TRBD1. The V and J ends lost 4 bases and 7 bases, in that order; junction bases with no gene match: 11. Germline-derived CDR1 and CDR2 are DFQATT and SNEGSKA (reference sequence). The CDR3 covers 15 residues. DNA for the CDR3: TGCAGTGCTACGGACCCCGGGACAGGGCCGAATGAGCAGTTCTTC. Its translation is CSATDPGTGPNEQFF.

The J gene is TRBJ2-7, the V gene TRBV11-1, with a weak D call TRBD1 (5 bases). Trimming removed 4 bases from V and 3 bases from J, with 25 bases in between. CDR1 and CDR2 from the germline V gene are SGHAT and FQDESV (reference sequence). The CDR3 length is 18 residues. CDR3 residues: CASSSWGSRTKTYYEQYF. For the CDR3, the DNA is TGTGCCAGCAGCTCGTGGGGCAGCCGAACTAAAACTTACTACGAGCAGTACTTC.

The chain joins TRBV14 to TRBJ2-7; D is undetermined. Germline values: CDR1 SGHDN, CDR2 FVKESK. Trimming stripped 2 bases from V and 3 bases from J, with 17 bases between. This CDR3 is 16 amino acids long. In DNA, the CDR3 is TGTGCCAGCAGCCAATCTTTCGTTCGGTCACGCTACGAGCAGTACTTC. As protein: CASSQSFVRSRYEQYF.

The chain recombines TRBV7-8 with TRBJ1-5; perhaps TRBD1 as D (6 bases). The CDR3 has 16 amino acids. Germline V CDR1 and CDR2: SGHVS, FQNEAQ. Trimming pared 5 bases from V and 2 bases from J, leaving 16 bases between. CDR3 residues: CASSHWGQGGNQPQHF. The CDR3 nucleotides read TGTGCCAGCAGCCATTGGGGGCAGGGAGGCAATCAGCCCCAGCATTTT.

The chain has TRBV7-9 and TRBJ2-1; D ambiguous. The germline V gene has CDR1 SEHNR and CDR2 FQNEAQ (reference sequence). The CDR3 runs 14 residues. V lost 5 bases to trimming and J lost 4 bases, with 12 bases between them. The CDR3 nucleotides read TGTGCCAGCAGCGTTAACGGAGCTTACAATGAGCAGTTCTTC. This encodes CASSVNGAYNEQFF.

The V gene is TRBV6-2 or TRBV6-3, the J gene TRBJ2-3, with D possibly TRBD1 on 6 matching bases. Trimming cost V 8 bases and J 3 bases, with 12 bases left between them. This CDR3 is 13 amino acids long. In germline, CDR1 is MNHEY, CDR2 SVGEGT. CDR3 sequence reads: CASLRGSTDTQYF. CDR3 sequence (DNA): TGTGCCAGCCTTAGGGGGTCGACAGATACGCAGTATTTT.